These T cell receptor beta chains were read from a single sample in a study of T cells in Graves' hyperthyroidism and ophthalmopathy. TCRdb used MiXCR to reprocess the multiplex PCR reads, holding one entry per CDR3 protein. Among over 650,000 distinct CDR3 sequences listed, 45% were seen once. Sequencing input: peripheral blood or thyroid tissue (not recorded which). The receptor set was obtained from an adult man with Graves' disease, either hyperthyroidism or ophthalmopathy (not recorded which). Each CDR3 is given with its conserved first and last residue.

V gene	J gene	CDR3 protein
TRBV5-6	TRBJ2-7	CASSSTGTYEQYF
TRBV7-9	TRBJ1-2	CASSLEGLRGYTF
TRBV20-1	TRBJ1-1	CSASPGQPRTEAFF
TRBV7-9	TRBJ1-1	CASSVRRVNTEAFF
TRBV10-3	TRBJ2-2	CAISDPVTGELFF
TRBV29-1	TRBJ1-2	CSVDRGRAYGYTF
TRBV7-9	TRBJ1-4	CASSDLRGGHEKLFF
TRBV6-5	TRBJ2-7	CASSETIGAGHEQYF
TRBV10-3	TRBJ2-5	CAIASGVQETQYF
TRBV10-3	TRBJ2-2	CAIKQQGAGELFF
TRBV24-1	TRBJ2-3	CATSPGVIGTDTQYF
TRBV29-1	TRBJ1-1	CSAEAPGQGKAEAFF
TRBV29-1	TRBJ1-2	CSIDRANGYTF
TRBV29-1	TRBJ2-7	CSSEQGLYF
TRBV5-1	TRBJ1-1	CASSLEGGPRAEAFF
TRBV14	TRBJ2-1	CASSHVGGSSYNEQFF
TRBV7-2	TRBJ2-7	CASSFNFAGGAYEQYF
TRBV19	TRBJ1-1	CASSTPRNTEAFF
TRBV29-1	TRBJ2-7	CSAGESSYEQYF
TRBV10-3	TRBJ1-1	CAISEGQTGLSGTEAFF
TRBV11-2	TRBJ1-2	CASSVGQGRYTF
TRBV5-1	TRBJ1-2	CASRLSGQTSYGYTF
TRBV7-2	TRBJ1-1	CASSVLRDTEAFF
TRBV7-3	TRBJ1-2	CASSAVNNGYTF
TRBV6-5	TRBJ2-5	CASSYSRASRPQETQYF
TRBV20-1	TRBJ2-7	CSGRTSGGTYEQYF
TRBV2	TRBJ1-1	CANTRDRANTEAFF
TRBV20-1	TRBJ2-5	CSARDLGGEPQYF